A single sample is the source of the 20 T cell receptor beta chains below, sequenced in a study of T cells after yellow fever vaccination. MiXCR was run by TCRdb on the 5' RACE reads, yielding one entry per CDR3 protein. In the table there are some 600,000 distinct CDR3 sequences, about a sixth of which are singletons. This material consisted of PBMCs, taken about 5 days after the first yellow fever vaccination. These TCRs come from a man aged 18 to 29 who received the YFV17D yellow fever vaccine.

The chain links TRBV27 to TRBJ2-1; D might be TRBD1 (8 bases). Per the germline V gene, CDR1 is MNHEY and CDR2 is SMNVEV (reference sequence). This CDR3 comprises 17 residues. The V end was cut by 0 bases, the J end by 0 bases, with 12 bases between. CDR3 loop: CASSLSTGGGSYNEQFF. The CDR3 bases are TGTGCCAGCAGTTTATCCACAGGGGGGGGCTCCTACAATGAGCAGTTCTTC.

This clonotype was observed a handful of times. The V and J genes are TRBV2 and TRBJ1-4; D gene unclear. The CDR3 contains 14 residues. The germline V and J ends were trimmed by 6 bases and 4 bases, with 12 bases remaining between them. Germline assignment: CDR1 SNHLY and CDR2 FYNNEI. The CDR3 nucleotides are TGTGCCAGCAGAGAGACGGTAGATAATGAAAAACTGTTTTTT. It yields the protein CASRETVDNEKLFF.

This clonotype has only a few counts. The rearrangement joins TRBV20-1 to TRBJ1-2, with a possible D match to TRBD1 (5 bases). CDR1 is DFQATT, CDR2 SNEGSKA, per germline (reference sequence). V was cut by 0 bases and J by 3 bases, with 20 bases left in between. The CDR3 contains 17 residues. Here the CDR3 reads CSARDAGQSWFDYGYTF. CDR3 sequence (DNA): TGCAGTGCTAGAGATGCAGGGCAGTCCTGGTTCGACTATGGCTACACCTTC.

This clonotype was seen a handful of times. The V and J genes are TRBV7-9 and TRBJ1-2; perhaps TRBD1 as D (5 bases). The ends were cut back, 1 base at V and 4 bases at J, with 10 bases in the middle. Germline loops: CDR1 SEHNR, CDR2 FQNEAQ (reference sequence). The CDR3 covers 14 residues. The chain's CDR3 is CASSLVQGSYGYTF. The DNA of the CDR3 is TGTGCCAGCAGCTTAGTCCAGGGTAGCTATGGCTACACCTTC.

J is TRBJ1-5 and V is TRBV7-2; tentative D call: TRBD1 (5 bases). Germline CDR1 reads SGHTA; CDR2 reads FQGNSA. This CDR3 is 16 amino acids long. Trimming pared 5 bases from V and 0 bases from J, leaving 14 bases between. The CDR3 reads CASSLGTVYSNQPQHF. In DNA, the CDR3 is TGTGCCAGCAGCCTCGGGACCGTTTATAGCAATCAGCCCCAGCATTTT.

This chain links TRBV6-2 or TRBV6-3 with TRBJ1-1; no firm D call. V was shortened by 8 bases and J by 0 bases, with 13 bases between the two germline ends. Germline V CDR1 and CDR2: MNHEY, SVGEGT. CDR3 length: 14 residues. The CDR3 loop reads CASLDSRLNTEAFF. CDR3 nucleotides: TGTGCCAGCCTCGACTCCCGCTTGAACACTGAAGCTTTCTTT.

V gene TRBV4-2 combines with J gene TRBJ2-5, with TRBD2 matching over 11 bases. After removal of 1 base from V and 2 bases from J, the junction contained 3 bases not matched to a gene. The CDR3 covers 16 residues. Germline V CDR1 and CDR2: LGHNA, YNFKEQ. The CDR3 sequence is CASSQAGLAEQETQYF. In DNA, the CDR3 is TGTGCCAGCAGCCAAGCGGGACTAGCGGAGCAAGAGACCCAGTACTTC.

The chain carries TRBV4-1 and TRBJ1-1, with D unclear. Germline lookup yields CDR1 MGHRA and CDR2 YSYEKL. The CDR3 spans 14 residues. Trimming removed 3 bases from V and 6 bases from J, with 14 bases in between. This CDR3 is CASSHPVRDPEAFF. In nucleotides, the CDR3 is TGCGCCAGCAGCCATCCGGTCCGGGATCCTGAAGCTTTCTTT.

There are many counts of this clonotype. The chain recombines TRBV27 with TRBJ1-5, with D maybe TRBD1 (5 bases). The CDR3 length is 16 residues. The V and J ends lost 1 base and 1 base respectively, with 11 bases between them. From germline, CDR1 is MNHEY and CDR2 SMNVEV (reference sequence). The CDR3 loop reads CASSLLSGHSNQPQHF. DNA of the CDR3: TGTGCCAGCAGTTTATTGTCGGGGCACAGCAATCAGCCCCAGCATTTT.

This clonotype was counted only a few times. CDR3 nucleotides: TGTGCCAGCAGCTTGGCCTACTTGGGGGAGACCCAGTACTTC. Translating gives CASSLAYLGETQYF. The chain joins TRBV5-6 to TRBJ2-5, with D unclear. The germline CDR1 and CDR2 sequences are SGHDT and YYEEEE. Trimming cost V 0 bases and J 5 bases, with 11 bases left between them. The CDR3 consists of 14 residues. Complete variable domain (other parts from reference TRBV5-6 and TRBJ2-5): DAGVTQSPTHLIKTRGQQVTLRCSPKSGHDTVSWYQQALGQGPQFIFQYYEEEERQRGNFPDRFSGHQFPNYSSELNVNALLLGDSALYLCASSLAYLGETQYFGPGTRLLVL.

The chain carries TRBV10-3 and TRBJ1-2, with 8 bases aligning to TRBD1. The germline V gene encodes CDR1 ENHRY and CDR2 SYGVKD. Germline trimming cut 5 bases from V and 6 bases from J; bases unmatched to any gene: 5. The CDR3 runs 13 residues. The CDR3 here is CAISRQGMDGYTF. CDR3 coding DNA: TGTGCCATCAGTCGACAGGGGATGGATGGCTACACCTTC.

The genes are TRBV9 and TRBJ2-2, with 9 bases identical to TRBD1. V lost 3 bases and J lost 8; bases outside the gene matches: 14. CDR3 length equals 17 residues. Germline loops: CDR1 SGDLS, CDR2 YYNGEE. The CDR3 here is CASSALVPGQGSGELFF. In nucleotides, the CDR3 is TGTGCCAGCAGCGCCCTCGTCCCGGGACAGGGTTCGGGGGAGCTGTTTTTT.

The chain links TRBV5-5 to TRBJ2-6; D is perhaps TRBD2 (5 bases). The CDR3 is 18 residues long. V shed 0 bases and J shed 0 bases, with 13 bases lying between them. Germline V gene data show CDR1 as SGHKS and CDR2 as YYEKEE (reference sequence). CDR3 in DNA: TGTGCCAGCAGCTTGGTTACGATAACTAGCTCTGGGGCCAACGTCCTGACTTTC. Translating gives CASSLVTITSSGANVLTF.

The chain carries TRBV2 and TRBJ1-1; TRBD1 is a possible D gene (5 bases). The V gene's germline CDR1 is SNHLY and CDR2 FYNNEI. This CDR3 is built from 13 residues. V lost 11 bases to trimming and J lost 2 bases, with 15 bases between them. In DNA, the CDR3 is TGTGCCGGGGGAACGCAGGCAAACACTGAAGCTTTCTTT. Translation gives CAGGTQANTEAFF.

The CDR3 reads CASSPLGADFYGYTF. CDR3 in DNA: TGTGCCAGCTCACCGTTAGGTGCAGATTTCTATGGCTACACCTTC. V is TRBV18 and J is TRBJ1-2; D is uncertain. The CDR3 is 15 amino acids. V was clipped by 3 bases and J by 4 bases, with 15 bases between them. In germline, CDR1 is KGHSH, CDR2 LQKENI. The full variable domain, in which reference TRBV18 and TRBJ1-2 provide the parts outside the CDR3, is NAGVMQNPRHLVRRRGQEARLRCSPMKGHSHVYWYRQLPEEGLKFMVYLQKENIIDESGMPKERFSAEFPKEGPSILRIQQVVRGDSAAYFCASSPLGADFYGYTFGSGTRLTVV.

The CDR3 is CASSDTTRGPDEQYF. CDR3 sequence (DNA): TGTGCCAGCAGTGACACTACCAGGGGGCCTGACGAGCAGTACTTC. The V call is TRBV2, the J call TRBJ2-7; 8 bases line up with TRBD1. The germline CDR1 and CDR2 sequences are SNHLY and FYNNEI. The ends lost 3 bases at V and 5 bases at J; junction bases unmatched: 9. CDR3 size: 15 residues.

The chain has TRBV5-4 and TRBJ1-6; D is perhaps TRBD1 (5 bases). Germline CDR1 is SGHNT and CDR2 is YYREEE (reference sequence). The CDR3 is 14 amino acids. Trimming pared 0 bases from V and 13 bases from J, leaving 14 bases between. The CDR3 sequence is CASSLAGTVGPLHF. DNA for the CDR3: TGTGCCAGCAGCTTGGCCGGGACCGTGGGGCCCCTCCACTTT. Full variable domain (rest looked up from reference TRBV5-4 and TRBJ1-6): ETGVTQSPTHLIKTRGQQVTLRCSSQSGHNTVSWYQQALGQGPQFIFQYYREEENGRGNFPPRFSGLQFPNYSSELNVNALELDDSALYLCASSLAGTVGPLHFGNGTRLTVT.

This rearrangement joins TRBV6-2 or TRBV6-3 to TRBJ2-1; TRBD2 aligns across 11 bases. This CDR3 is built from 14 residues. With 8 bases clipped from V and 5 bases from J, the junction kept 5 bases outside the gene matches. Germline V gene data show CDR1 as MNHEY and CDR2 as SVGEGT. CDR3 in DNA: TGTGCCAGCCTTAGCGGGGGGGCCGACAATGAGCAGTTCTTC. Its translation is CASLSGGADNEQFF.

The CDR3 here is CASSYSQGWEKLFF. The DNA for the CDR3 is TGTGCCAGCAGTTACAGCCAAGGGTGGGAAAAACTGTTTTTT. The V and J genes are TRBV6-5 and TRBJ1-4; D is unclear. The germline V and J ends were trimmed by 2 bases and 8 bases, with 12 bases remaining between them. Germline CDR1 MNHEY, CDR2 SVGAGI. The CDR3 covers 14 residues.

The CDR3 reads CSVTEGGYEQYF. CDR3 bases: TGCAGCGTTACGGAGGGGGGCTACGAGCAGTACTTC. V is TRBV29-1 and J is TRBJ2-7, with D perhaps assigned TRBD1 or TRBD2 (6 bases each). Trimming took off 5 bases at V and 3 bases at J, with 11 bases between the two ends. Germline V gene data show CDR1 as SQVTM and CDR2 as ANQGSEA. This CDR3 region has 12 residues.